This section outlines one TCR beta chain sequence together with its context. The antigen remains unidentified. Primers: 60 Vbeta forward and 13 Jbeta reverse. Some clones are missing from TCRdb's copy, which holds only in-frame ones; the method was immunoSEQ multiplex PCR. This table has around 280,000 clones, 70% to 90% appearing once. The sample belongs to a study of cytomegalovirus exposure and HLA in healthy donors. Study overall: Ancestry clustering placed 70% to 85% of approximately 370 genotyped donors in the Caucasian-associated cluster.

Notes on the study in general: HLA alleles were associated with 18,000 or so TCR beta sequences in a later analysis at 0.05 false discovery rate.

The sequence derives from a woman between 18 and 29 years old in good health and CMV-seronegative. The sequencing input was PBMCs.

CDR3: CASSQVGQGGEQYF. The CDR3 DNA reads TGTGCCAGCAGCCAAGTCGGACAGGGCGGCGAGCAGTACTTC. The chain is built from TRBV7-9 and TRBJ2-7; 8 positions agree with TRBD1. After removal of 5 bases from V and 6 bases from J, the junction contained 9 bases not matched to a gene. The CDR3 has 14 residues. Germline V lookup: CDR1 SEHNR, CDR2 FQNEAQ (reference sequence).